The 21 T cell receptor beta chains given below trace back to one sample, sequenced in a study of blood T cell repertoires in COVID-19. The repertoire was sequenced with immunoSEQ multiplex PCR; TCRdb's copy has only in-frame clones and lacks some. The sample shows some 140,000 clones, around 79% of them seen only once. The sample consisted of peripheral blood. Receptors were obtained from an elderly man with acute or convalescent COVID-19.

The rearrangement joins TRBV3-1 (or the pseudogene TRBV3-2) to TRBJ1-1; 7 bases are shared with TRBD1. The CDR3 contains 14 residues. J lost 1 base, V lost 4 bases, and 3 bases had no gene match. Germline-derived CDR1 and CDR2 are LGHDT and YNNKEL (reference sequence). Here the CDR3 reads CASSLRQGNTEAFF. In DNA form, the CDR3 reads TGTGCCAGCAGCCTTAGACAGGGGAACACTGAAGCTTTCTTT.

In this sample, this clone turned up once. The DNA for the CDR3 is TGCGCCAGCAGCTTGTTACCGGGGGTGGGAGGAGATACGCAGTATTTT. Protein: CASSLLPGVGGDTQYF. The chain combines TRBV5-1 with TRBJ2-3; the D gene is possibly TRBD2 (6 bases). The V end was cut by 1 base, the J end by 5 bases, with 17 bases between. Germline CDR1 is SGHRS and CDR2 is YFSETQ. The CDR3 covers 16 residues.

The chain combines TRBV24-1 with TRBJ2-2; no firm D call. The CDR3 covers 15 residues. Trimming shortened V by 3 bases and J by 1 base, and 8 bases separated the two germline ends. Germline CDR1 reads KGHDR; CDR2 reads SFDVKD. The chain's CDR3 is CATSDPRKNTGELFF. CDR3 nucleotide sequence: TGTGCCACCAGTGATCCCAGAAAGAACACCGGGGAGCTGTTTTTT.

The rearrangement uses TRBV12-3 or TRBV12-4 and TRBJ1-1; perhaps TRBD1 as D (6 bases). This CDR3 region has 11 residues. The V end was cut by 6 bases, the J end by 10 bases, with 12 bases between. CDR3 loop: CASRWGGPAFF. The CDR3 DNA follows: TGTGCCAGCAGGTGGGGGGGCCCAGCTTTCTTT.

A single count supports this clone. This chain uses TRBV19 with TRBJ1-5, with D perhaps TRBD1 (5 bases). V dropped 2 bases and J dropped 0 bases, with 11 bases sitting between them. This CDR3 has 16 residues. The germline V gene has CDR1 LNHDA and CDR2 SQIVND (reference sequence). In DNA form, the CDR3 reads TGTGCCAGTAGTATACTAATAGGGGATAGCAATCAGCCCCAGCATTTT. It yields the protein CASSILIGDSNQPQHF. Looking up the rest from reference TRBV19 and TRBJ1-5 gives the full variable domain: DGGITQSPKYLFRKEGQNVTLSCEQNLNHDAMYWYRQDPGQGLRLIYYSQIVNDFQKGDIAEGYSVSREKKESFPLTVTSAQKNPTAFYLCASSILIGDSNQPQHFGDGTRLSIL.

V gene TRBV7-2 combines with J gene TRBJ2-1, with 11 bases lining up with TRBD2. CDR1 SGHTA and CDR2 FQGNSA come from the germline V gene. Germline trimming cut 1 base from V and 3 bases from J; bases unmatched to any gene: 5. The CDR3 extends over 17 amino acids. In nucleotides, the CDR3 is TGTGCCAGCAGCTTAGAGGTAGCGGGGGGGCGCTACAATGAGCAGTTCTTC. Encoded protein: CASSLEVAGGRYNEQFF.

This clone was seen a handful of times. V usage is TRBV19 and J usage is TRBJ1-2; 9 bases match TRBD1. The CDR3 covers 14 residues. V gave up 4 bases and J gave up 6 bases; unmatched junction bases: 6. Germline V lookup: CDR1 LNHDA, CDR2 SQIVND (reference sequence). The CDR3 DNA sequence: TGTGCCAGTAGTAGACCCGGGACAGGGAATGGCTACACCTTC. It codes for CASSRPGTGNGYTF.

The gene calls are TRBV3-1 (or the pseudogene TRBV3-2) and TRBJ2-7, with a weak D call TRBD2 (6 bases). Germline V lookup: CDR1 LGHDT, CDR2 YNNKEL (reference sequence). The V and J ends lost 6 bases and 0 bases respectively, with 18 bases between them. The CDR3 length is 16 residues. CDR3 residues: CASRLLARGRSYEQYV. The CDR3 nucleotides read TGTGCCAGCAGACTGCTAGCGAGGGGCCGCTCCTACGAGCAGTACGTC.

The V and J genes are TRBV3-1 (or the pseudogene TRBV3-2) and TRBJ1-5, with D hard to call. The CDR3 is made up of 14 amino acids. Per germline, CDR1 LGHDT and CDR2 YNNKEL (reference sequence). Trimming removed 1 base from V and 2 bases from J, with 6 bases in between. In DNA, the CDR3 is TGTGCCAGCAGCCAAGGCACGGGCAATCAGCCCCAGCATTTT. The encoded protein is CASSQGTGNQPQHF.

The V gene is TRBV6-1, the J gene TRBJ2-5, with D unclear. Trimming removed 2 bases at V and 7 bases at J, with 11 bases between. The CDR3 sequence is 13 residues long. The germline V gene encodes CDR1 MNHNS and CDR2 SASEGT. The chain's CDR3 is CASSESDSLTQYF. The DNA for the CDR3 is TGTGCCAGCAGTGAAAGCGATAGTCTGACCCAGTACTTC.

The chain recombines TRBV7-9 with TRBJ2-5, with unresolved D. Trimming took off 3 bases at V and 5 bases at J, with 7 bases between the two ends. The CDR3 is 12 amino acids. Germline CDR1 is SEHNR and CDR2 is FQNEAQ (reference sequence). CDR3: CASSLNTETQYF. Here the CDR3 DNA reads TGTGCCAGCAGCTTGAACACGGAGACCCAGTACTTC.

A few counts support this clone. This CDR3 reads CASSRTTTGSEAFF. DNA of the CDR3: TGTGCCAGCAGTCGAACGACCACAGGGAGCGAAGCTTTCTTT. The chain carries TRBV14 and TRBJ1-1; a weak D match, TRBD1 (6 bases). CDR1 and CDR2 (germline): SGHDN, FVKESK. This CDR3 has 14 residues. The ends were cut back, 6 bases at V and 8 bases at J, with 19 bases in the middle.

V gene TRBV27 combines with J gene TRBJ2-7; D gene unclear. V lost 7 bases and J 0 bases, leaving 16 bases between the germline ends. Germline assignment: CDR1 MNHEY and CDR2 SMNVEV (reference sequence). This CDR3 is built from 15 residues. DNA for the CDR3: TGTGCCAGCAAACCTCTCGGCTGGAGCTCCTACGAGCAGTACGTC. It codes for CASKPLGWSSYEQYV.

The V and J genes are TRBV6-2 or TRBV6-3 and TRBJ2-7, with D possibly matching TRBD1 (5 bases). Germline lookup yields CDR1 MNHEY and CDR2 SVGEGT. This CDR3 is 13 amino acids long. V was pared by 4 bases and J by 2 bases, with 9 bases between. The CDR3 spells CASSSTAPYEQYF. The CDR3 DNA is TGTGCCAGCAGTTCGACAGCGCCCTACGAGCAGTACTTC.

The V call is TRBV5-4, the J call TRBJ2-5; 10 bases map to TRBD2. The CDR3 covers 15 residues. CDR1 SGHNT and CDR2 YYREEE come from the germline V gene (reference sequence). V dropped 1 base and J dropped 4; count of bases not matched to a gene: 4. The CDR3 DNA reads as TGTGCCAGCAGCTTGAGGCTAGCGGGGGTAGAGACCCAGTACTTC. Its protein product is CASSLRLAGVETQYF.

This rearrangement joins TRBV5-4 to TRBJ1-3, with D perhaps TRBD1 (5 bases). Germline CDR1 and CDR2: SGHNT and YYREEE (reference sequence). CDR3 size: 15 residues. V dropped 4 bases and J dropped 2 bases, with 13 bases sitting between them. This CDR3 reads CASSPVQGAGNTIYF. CDR3 in DNA: TGTGCCAGCAGCCCGGTCCAAGGGGCTGGAAACACCATATATTTT.

This clone was seen more than once but under ten times. The V call is TRBV19, the J call TRBJ2-6; D is ambiguous. Trimming stripped 2 bases from V and 2 bases from J, with 13 bases between. The germline V gene has CDR1 LNHDA and CDR2 SQIVND (reference sequence). The CDR3 extends over 17 amino acids. The CDR3, as DNA: TGTGCCAGTAGTATACCCCCTCACAGTACTGGGGCCAACGTCCTGACTTTC. It yields the protein CASSIPPHSTGANVLTF.

This clone was detected only a few times. The chain is built from TRBV7-8 and TRBJ2-7; D not resolved. The CDR3 is 13 amino acids. The V gene's germline CDR1 is SGHVS and CDR2 FQNEAQ. Deletions cut 5 bases from V and 0 bases from J, with 8 bases between. The CDR3 protein is CASSLQDSYEQYV. The CDR3 nucleotides are TGTGCCAGCAGCCTCCAGGACTCCTACGAGCAGTACGTC.

The chain uses TRBV7-2 and TRBJ2-5, with TRBD2 matching over 9 bases. V was clipped by 4 bases and J by 5 bases; unmatched bases: 8. The CDR3 consists of 15 residues. CDR1 is SGHTA and CDR2 is FQGNSA in the germline V gene. CDR3 bases: TGTGCCAGCAGCTCCCACATGCGGGGGGGGGAGACCCAGTACTTC. As protein: CASSSHMRGGETQYF.

V is TRBV30 and J is TRBJ2-7, with D perhaps matching TRBD1 (5 bases). CDR1 and CDR2 from the germline V gene are GTSNPN and SVGIG (reference sequence). Trimming shortened V by 3 bases and J by 6 bases, and 33 bases separated the two germline ends. This CDR3 is built from 19 residues. In nucleotides, the CDR3 is TGTGCCTGGAGACTCGGAGACAGTGATACGTCCGTTACCCGGCGCGAGCAGTACTTC. Translating it yields CAWRLGDSDTSVTRREQYF.

This clone was seen repeatedly, ten times or more. The V and J genes are TRBV10-1 and TRBJ1-6, with D possibly matching TRBD1 (5 bases). The CDR3 contains 14 residues. Trimming took 6 bases from V and 5 from J, leaving 11 bases between them. Germline V gene data show CDR1 as WNHNN and CDR2 as SYGVQD (reference sequence). The CDR3 loop reads CASRKTADNSPLHF. The CDR3 DNA is TGCGCCAGCAGAAAGACAGCAGATAATTCACCCCTCCACTTT.